Listed here are 32 T cell receptor beta chains from one sample, sequenced in a study of persistence of HIV-infected CD4 T cells. This was the immunoSEQ version 4 assay in survey mode. Generated by immunoSEQ multiplex PCR, the TCRdb table keeps only in-frame clones and is missing some. This table has 18,000 or so clones, 78% appearing once. Their antigens are not known. Stimulation used around 10 ug/mL lysate from CMV-infected fibroblasts. Responding CD4+ T cells were sorted by upregulation of both CD40 ligand and CD69. The specimen comprised CD4+ T cells sorted from PBMCs after roughly 19-hour stimulation, sampled from a patient who received antiretroviral therapy. Receptors were obtained from an adult man with HIV who was CMV-seropositive.

The chain recombines TRBV10-2 with TRBJ2-3, with 9 bases fitting TRBD2. The germline V gene has CDR1 WSHSY and CDR2 SAAADI. The CDR3 sequence is 15 residues long. The ends lost 5 bases at V and 0 bases at J; junction bases unmatched: 3. The CDR3 reads CASSWTSASTDTQYF. CDR3 bases: TGCGCCAGCAGTTGGACTAGCGCTAGCACAGATACGCAGTATTTT.

V usage is TRBV5-5 and J usage is TRBJ1-4; TRBD1 aligns across 8 bases. The CDR3 runs 16 residues. Germline CDR1 and CDR2: SGHKS and YYEKEE (reference sequence). With 4 bases clipped from V and 8 bases from J, the junction kept 13 bases outside the gene matches. CDR3 amino acids: CASSTSGSRGLEKLFF. In DNA form, the CDR3 reads TGTGCCAGCAGCACCTCAGGGTCCAGGGGGCTCGAAAAACTGTTTTTT. The full variable domain, with the rest looked up from reference TRBV5-5 and TRBJ1-4, is DAGVTQSPTHLIKTRGQQVTLRCSPISGHKSVSWYQQVLGQGPQFIFQYYEKEERGRGNFPDRFSARQFPNYSSELNVNALLLGDSALYLCASSTSGSRGLEKLFFGSGTQLSVL.

This clone was seen only once. The gene calls are TRBV2 and TRBJ1-4; D is undetermined. The CDR3 length is 14 residues. V gave up 6 bases and J gave up 2 bases, with 10 bases separating them. From germline, CDR1 is SNHLY and CDR2 FYNNEI. CDR3 region: CASRPGWTNEKLFF. DNA of the CDR3: TGTGCCAGCAGACCGGGGTGGACTAATGAAAAACTGTTTTTT.

This clone is a singleton in its sample. The V gene is TRBV6-5, the J gene TRBJ2-5; the D gene could be TRBD1 or TRBD2 (5 bases each). V lost 8 bases, J lost 2 bases, and 15 bases lay in between. This CDR3 is built from 14 residues. Germline V CDR1 and CDR2: MNHEY, SVGAGI. CDR3 protein: CASGTADLQETQYF. CDR3 nucleotides: TGTGCCAGCGGGACGGCGGACCTACAAGAGACCCAGTACTTC.

The chain carries TRBV29-1 and TRBJ1-2, with D possibly TRBD1 on 5 matching bases. The ends were cut back, 4 bases at V and 2 bases at J, with 11 bases in the middle. The CDR3 runs to 13 residues. Germline assignment: CDR1 SQVTM and CDR2 ANQGSEA. CDR3 nucleotides: TGCAGCGTTGCCCTCGGGGGGAACTATGGCTACACCTTC. Translated, it gives CSVALGGNYGYTF.

V gene TRBV5-1 combines with J gene TRBJ2-1; 8 bases line up with TRBD2. Germline V gives CDR1 SGHRS, CDR2 YFSETQ. CDR3 length equals 17 residues. V shed 1 base, J shed 8 bases, and the junction held 14 bases outside the gene matches. CDR3 loop: CASSLSRGGPYRDEQFF. In DNA, the CDR3 is TGCGCCAGCAGCTTGAGTCGCGGGGGGCCTTATCGCGATGAGCAGTTCTTC.

The rearrangement uses TRBV7-8 and TRBJ2-1; 9 bases are shared with TRBD1. This CDR3 comprises 18 residues. Germline V gives CDR1 SGHVS, CDR2 FQNEAQ. The V gene end was trimmed by 2 bases and the J gene end by 4 bases; junction bases not matched to a gene: 12. The CDR3 region is CASSLRRSRDRVYNEQFF. The DNA of the CDR3 is TGTGCCAGCAGCTTAAGACGATCCCGGGACAGGGTTTACAATGAGCAGTTCTTC.

This sequence joins TRBV12-3 or TRBV12-4 and TRBJ1-6; D is uncertain. V was cut by 10 bases and J by 10 bases, with 17 bases left in between. This CDR3 is built from 13 residues. This CDR3 is CATKRAEESPLHF. CDR3 nucleotides: TGTGCCACTAAGAGGGCGGAGGAATCACCCCTCCACTTT.

V and J are TRBV18 and TRBJ2-3; 8 positions agree with TRBD1. The ends lost 0 bases at V and 0 bases at J; junction bases unmatched: 5. This CDR3 is 17 amino acids long. Per germline, CDR1 KGHSH and CDR2 LQKENI. The CDR3 bases are TGTGCCAGCTCACCACCCGGGACAGGCTCTAGCACAGATACGCAGTATTTT. As protein: CASSPPGTGSSTDTQYF.

The chain links TRBV6-5 to TRBJ1-1, with D unclear. V lost 8 bases, J lost 4 bases, and 17 bases lay in between. This CDR3 comprises 14 residues. Per germline, CDR1 MNHEY and CDR2 SVGAGI. The CDR3 here is CASSPRGGFTEAFF. The CDR3 bases are TGTGCCAGCTCCCCGCGGGGAGGTTTCACTGAAGCTTTCTTT.

This chain connects TRBV5-5 to TRBJ1-1, with 12 bases lining up with TRBD1. J was trimmed by 1 base and V by 4 bases; bases with no gene match: 8. The CDR3 has 17 residues. Germline CDR1 SGHKS, CDR2 YYEKEE (reference sequence). DNA of the CDR3: TGTGCCAGCAGCACCGCCGGGACAGGGGGCTCGAACACTGAAGCTTTCTTT. Translating gives CASSTAGTGGSNTEAFF.

The chain carries TRBV10-3 and TRBJ1-1; D is perhaps TRBD1 (5 bases). CDR3 length: 13 amino acids. The V gene's germline CDR1 is ENHRY and CDR2 SYGVKD. V lost 3 bases and J 4 bases, leaving 9 bases between the germline ends. The CDR3 here is CAISDRGSTEAFF. CDR3 DNA: TGTGCCATCAGTGATCGGGGGAGCACTGAAGCTTTCTTT.

The chain has TRBV6-5 and TRBJ1-1, with 8 nucleotides matching TRBD1. V gave up 1 base and J gave up 4 bases; unmatched junction bases: 2. The CDR3 totals 14 residues. Germline V lookup: CDR1 MNHEY, CDR2 SVGAGI. CDR3 in amino acids: CASSYYRGSTEAFF. In DNA, the CDR3 is TGTGCCAGCAGTTACTACAGGGGGAGCACTGAAGCTTTCTTT.

This chain uses TRBV5-8 with TRBJ2-6, with D possibly TRBD1 on 6 matching bases. Looked up from germline, CDR1 is SGHTS and CDR2 is YDEGEE. V was clipped by 4 bases and J by 4 bases, with 15 bases between them. CDR3 size: 16 residues. CDR3 coding DNA: TGTGCCAGCAGCGGCAACAGGGTATGGGGGGCCAACGTCCTGACTTTC. Amino acid sequence: CASSGNRVWGANVLTF. Full variable domain (rest looked up from reference TRBV5-8 and TRBJ2-6): EAGVTQSPTHLIKTRGQQATLRCSPISGHTSVYWYQQALGLGLQFLLWYDEGEERNRGNFPPRFSGRQFPNYSSELNVNALELEDSALYLCASSGNRVWGANVLTFGAGSRLTVL.

The chain joins TRBV6-5 to TRBJ1-1; D remains ambiguous. Trimming shortened V by 6 bases and J by 7 bases, and 18 bases separated the two germline ends. CDR1 is MNHEY and CDR2 is SVGAGI in the germline V gene. The CDR3 totals 14 residues. The CDR3 region has the DNA TGTGCCAGCAGCTGGACCGCCGGGGAGGGTGAAGCTTTCTTT. Its protein is CASSWTAGEGEAFF.

The chain is built from TRBV24-1 and TRBJ2-7; 7 positions agree with TRBD1. Trimming took 3 bases from V and 6 from J; bases not matched to a gene: 13. The CDR3 runs 16 residues. The germline CDR1 and CDR2 sequences are KGHDR and SFDVKD. CDR3 sequence reads: CATSDATPGTEVEQYF. CDR3 sequence (DNA): TGTGCCACCAGTGATGCAACCCCCGGGACAGAAGTCGAGCAGTACTTC.

This chain connects TRBV9 to TRBJ2-1; 11 bases are a match to TRBD2. V dropped 5 bases and J dropped 10; count of bases not matched to a gene: 8. Germline CDR1 is SGDLS and CDR2 is YYNGEE. This CDR3 spans 14 amino acids. The DNA for the CDR3 is TGTGCCAGCAGTCGTAGCGGGGGGGCCCCCGAGCAGTTCTTC. Translating it yields CASSRSGGAPEQFF.

V gene TRBV10-3 combines with J gene TRBJ1-5; D is undetermined. Deletions cut 4 bases from V and 7 bases from J, with 8 bases between. The CDR3 runs 12 residues. Germline-derived CDR1 and CDR2 are ENHRY and SYGVKD. In DNA form, the CDR3 reads TGTGCCATCAGTGGGAAGGGACAGCCCCAGCATTTT. As protein: CAISGKGQPQHF.

The V gene is TRBV7-3, the J gene TRBJ2-3; D remains unclear. The V end was cut by 4 bases, the J end by 6 bases, with 11 bases between. This CDR3 contains 13 residues. Germline-derived CDR1 and CDR2 are SGHTA and FQGTGA. The CDR3 DNA reads as TGTGCCAGCAGCTCCCGTATCCGGGATACGCAGTATTTT. This encodes CASSSRIRDTQYF.

V is TRBV3-1 (or the pseudogene TRBV3-2) and J is TRBJ2-5; 11 positions agree with TRBD1. Trimming cost V 3 bases and J 2 bases; bases outside gene matches: 8. The CDR3 has 17 amino acids. Looked up from germline, CDR1 is LGHDT and CDR2 is YNNKEL (reference sequence). This CDR3 reads CASSHVPGQGGQETQYF. The CDR3, as DNA: TGTGCCAGCAGCCATGTTCCGGGACAGGGGGGACAAGAGACCCAGTACTTC.

The chain links TRBV2 to TRBJ2-2, with no clear D. V was trimmed by 7 bases and J by 3 bases, leaving 6 bases between them. The CDR3 is 12 residues long. Germline V CDR1 and CDR2: SNHLY, FYNNEI. CDR3 bases: TGTGCCAGCATACGGGACACCGGGGAGCTGTTTTTT. Encoded protein: CASIRDTGELFF.

The chain couples TRBV7-3 to TRBJ2-3; no definite D call. CDR3 length equals 13 residues. CDR1 is SGHTA, CDR2 FQGTGA, per germline. V lost 3 bases to trimming and J lost 4 bases, with 8 bases between them. As DNA, the CDR3 is TGTGCCAGCAGCTTGGCCCAGCCAGATACGCAGTATTTT. Amino acid sequence: CASSLAQPDTQYF.

This chain uses TRBV7-3 with TRBJ1-1; D is possibly TRBD1 (5 bases). Trimming took 6 bases from V and 1 from J, leaving 9 bases between them. The CDR3 length is 13 residues. Germline V gives CDR1 SGHTA, CDR2 FQGTGA. This CDR3 reads CASSYTGNTEAFF. The DNA for the CDR3 is TGTGCCAGCAGTTACACAGGGAACACTGAAGCTTTCTTT.

Points on this clone: Other nucleotide sequences in the sample specify the same CDR3. The chain couples TRBV7-9 to TRBJ2-1; D may be TRBD1 or TRBD2 (5 bases each). The CDR3 extends over 14 amino acids. Germline V gene data show CDR1 as SEHNR and CDR2 as FQNEAQ (reference sequence). V was clipped by 2 bases and J by 2 bases, with 7 bases between them. The CDR3 nucleotides read TGTGCCAGCAGCTTAACGGGACCCTACAATGAGCAGTTCTTC. It yields the protein CASSLTGPYNEQFF.

This clone has only one observation. The V gene is TRBV5-1, the J gene TRBJ2-2; the D is unclear. CDR1 is SGHRS, CDR2 YFSETQ, per germline. Trimming cost V 0 bases and J 4 bases, with 4 bases left between them. The CDR3 runs to 13 residues. The CDR3 coding sequence is TGCGCCAGCAGCTTGGTTCTCACCGGGGAGCTGTTTTTT. Encoded protein: CASSLVLTGELFF.

V usage is TRBV5-1 and J usage is TRBJ1-1; D is undetermined. V shed 3 bases and J shed 1 base, with 10 bases lying between them. The CDR3 is 14 residues long. Germline assignment: CDR1 SGHRS and CDR2 YFSETQ. CDR3 sequence (DNA): TGCGCCAGCAGCTCCATCGCTGGGAACACTGAAGCTTTCTTT. Residues: CASSSIAGNTEAFF.

This rearrangement joins TRBV18 to TRBJ1-1; 11 bases align to TRBD1. The V segment lost 0 bases and the J segment 7 bases; nucleotides outside the gene matches: 7. The V gene's germline CDR1 is KGHSH and CDR2 LQKENI. The length of the CDR3 is 16 residues. CDR3 DNA sequence: TGTGCCAGCTCACCACCCGGACAGGGGGCCCCTCTTGAAGCTTTCTTT. Translating it yields CASSPPGQGAPLEAFF.

CDR3 loop: CAIAPGRPEAFF. CDR3 in DNA: TGTGCCATCGCCCCGGGTCGGCCTGAAGCTTTCTTT. The chain is built from TRBV9 and TRBJ1-1; D gene ambiguous. CDR1 SGDLS and CDR2 YYNGEE come from the germline V gene. V was shortened by 9 bases and J by 6 bases, with 15 bases between the two germline ends. The CDR3 is made up of 12 amino acids.

As for this clone: This may be a read error, as it is one base from a much larger clone. Distinct nucleotide sequences in the sample also encode this CDR3. V usage is TRBV5-1 and J usage is TRBJ2-7; D possibly corresponds to TRBD2 (5 bases). The CDR3 has 13 amino acids. V was trimmed by 2 bases and J by 6 bases, leaving 12 bases between them. Germline values: CDR1 SGHRS, CDR2 YFSETQ. The CDR3 sequence: CASSFPGSGEQYF. The CDR3 DNA follows: TGCGCCAGCAGCTTCCCGGGGTCGGGCGAGCAGTACTTC.

The V call is TRBV4-1, the J call TRBJ2-3; 11 nucleotides line up with TRBD2. V gave up 2 bases and J gave up 3 bases; unmatched junction bases: 1. This CDR3 is built from 15 residues. Germline V gives CDR1 MGHRA, CDR2 YSYEKL. The CDR3 region has the DNA TGCGCCAGCAGCCAAACTAGCGGGGGTACAGATACGCAGTATTTT. Translation gives CASSQTSGGTDTQYF.

V is TRBV5-4 and J is TRBJ1-5; D is possibly TRBD1 (6 bases). This CDR3 is built from 13 residues. CDR1 is SGHNT, CDR2 YYREEE, per germline (reference sequence). Trimming took off 4 bases at V and 7 bases at J, with 12 bases between the two ends. The CDR3 spells CASSPGTPQPQHF. As DNA, the CDR3 is TGTGCCAGCAGCCCCGGGACACCCCAGCCCCAGCATTTT.

This chain connects TRBV4-2 to TRBJ1-3; D may be TRBD1 (5 bases). CDR1 is LGHNA and CDR2 is YNFKEQ in the germline V gene. The CDR3 is 15 residues long. V lost 4 bases to trimming and J lost 4 bases, with 14 bases between them. The CDR3 bases are TGTGCCAGCAGCCCGAAACGGGGGACGGGAAACACCATATATTTT. Its translation is CASSPKRGTGNTIYF.